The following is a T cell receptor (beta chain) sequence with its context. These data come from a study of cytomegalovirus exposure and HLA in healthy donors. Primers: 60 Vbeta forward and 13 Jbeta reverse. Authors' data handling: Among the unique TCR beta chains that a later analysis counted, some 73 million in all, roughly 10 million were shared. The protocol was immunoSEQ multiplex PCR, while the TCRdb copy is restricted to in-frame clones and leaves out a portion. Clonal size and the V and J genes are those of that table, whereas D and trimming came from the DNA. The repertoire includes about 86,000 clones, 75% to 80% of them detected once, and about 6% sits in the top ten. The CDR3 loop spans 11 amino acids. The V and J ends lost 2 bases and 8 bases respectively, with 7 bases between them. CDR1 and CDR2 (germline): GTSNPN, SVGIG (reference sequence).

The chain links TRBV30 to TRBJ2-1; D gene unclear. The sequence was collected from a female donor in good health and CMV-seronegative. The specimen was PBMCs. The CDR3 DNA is TGTGCCTGGAGTCTGTCCGATGAGCAGTTCTTC. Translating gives CAWSLSDEQFF.